These 24 T cell receptor beta chains came from one sample sequenced in a study of blood T cells in healthy people across ages. Primed by a sample-barcoded 5' primer and a J-beta primer mix, a second PCR proceeded for about 6 to 12 cycles. TCRdb independently ran MiXCR on the 5' RACE reads; one entry per CDR3 protein. This sample has around 1,800,000 distinct CDR3 sequences, with 35% to 50% found just once. Material: blood. These receptors were taken from a human donor in good health.

This clonotype was picked up one time. This chain joins TRBV7-2 and TRBJ2-1; TRBD1 aligns across 7 bases. There are 16 residues in the CDR3. V was pared by 3 bases and J by 2 bases, with 7 bases of the junction left unmatched. CDR1 is SGHTA, CDR2 FQGNSA, per germline. The CDR3 DNA sequence: TGTACCAGCAGCTTTGTAGGGGGCTTCACCTACAATGAGCAGTTCTTC. Its translation is CTSSFVGGFTYNEQFF.

The chain recombines TRBV7-9 with TRBJ1-6; D unclear. CDR3 length equals 12 residues. Germline V gene lookup returns CDR1 SEHNR and CDR2 FQNEAQ (reference sequence). V shed 3 bases and J shed 14 bases, with 11 bases lying between them. The CDR3 region has the DNA TGTGCCAGCAGCTTGACCACTCAGGCCCTCCACTTT. Translating it yields CASSLTTQALHF.

Here the CDR3 DNA reads TGTGCCATCAGTGAGGCGGGGGAGGCCGAAGCTTTCTTT. Translating gives CAISEAGEAEAFF. The J gene is TRBJ1-1, the V gene TRBV10-3, with D perhaps matching TRBD1 (5 bases). This CDR3 is 13 amino acids long. Trimming left V 2 bases short and J 8 bases short, with 12 bases between. In germline, CDR1 is ENHRY, CDR2 SYGVKD.

The genes are TRBV12-3 or TRBV12-4 and TRBJ1-2; D not certain. The V end was cut by 5 bases, the J end by 5 bases, with 12 bases between. The CDR3 totals 13 residues. Here the CDR3 reads CASSILEGYGYTF. DNA for the CDR3: TGTGCCAGCAGTATATTGGAAGGTTATGGCTACACCTTC.

This clonotype has a handful of counts. The chain couples TRBV9 to TRBJ2-7; TRBD1 agrees at 7 bases. CDR1 and CDR2 (germline): SGDLS, YYNGEE. V was pared by 3 bases and J by 3 bases, with 6 bases of the junction left unmatched. The CDR3 spans 14 residues. The CDR3 protein is CASSASGQHYEQYF. CDR3 in DNA: TGTGCCAGCAGCGCGTCGGGACAGCACTACGAGCAGTACTTC. The variable domain in full, with the rest retrieved from reference TRBV9 and TRBJ2-7, is DSGVTQTPKHLITATGQRVTLRCSPRSGDLSVYWYQQSLDQGLQFLIQYYNGEERAKGNILERFSAQQFPDLHSELNLSSLELGDSALYFCASSASGQHYEQYFGPGTRLTVT.

The chain is built from TRBV11-2 and TRBJ2-3; TRBD2 matches 15 bases. The V segment lost 3 bases and the J segment 4 bases; nucleotides outside the gene matches: 11. The CDR3 is made up of 19 amino acids. Germline V gene data show CDR1 as SGHAT and CDR2 as FQNNGV. The CDR3 protein is CASSFRTSGGAGVADTQYF. As DNA, the CDR3 is TGTGCCAGCAGCTTTAGGACTAGCGGGGGGGCCGGGGTCGCAGATACGCAGTATTTT.

The genes are TRBV4-1 and TRBJ1-3; D is uncertain. The CDR3 length is 16 residues. From germline, CDR1 is MGHRA and CDR2 YSYEKL. V was trimmed by 0 bases and J by 2 bases, leaving 11 bases between them. In DNA form, the CDR3 reads TGCGCCAGCAGCCAAGAGCCCGACTATCCTGGAAACACCATATATTTT. This sequence encodes CASSQEPDYPGNTIYF.

The chain couples TRBV12-3 or TRBV12-4 to TRBJ2-1; TRBD1 matches 10 bases. This CDR3 contains 16 residues. V lost 5 bases, J lost 7 bases, and 11 bases stayed unmatched. The CDR3 sequence is CASSPGPRTGGNEQFF. CDR3 DNA: TGTGCCAGCAGTCCCGGCCCCCGGACAGGGGGGAATGAGCAGTTCTTC.

In DNA form, the CDR3 reads TGCAGTGCTACAAACAGGGGGCCCTACGAGCAGTACTTC. Translated: CSATNRGPYEQYF. The chain has TRBV20-1 and TRBJ2-4; TRBD1 aligns across 9 bases. Judging by the DNA end, TRBJ2-7 fits better; the J call may be wrong. The V gene's germline CDR1 is DFQATT and CDR2 SNEGSKA (reference sequence). CDR3 length equals 13 residues.

A remark on this clonotype: Sequence at one end of the junction differs from germline and may be a read error. As DNA, the CDR3 is TGTGCCGGCAGTTATCGGGGTAGCGGGGGGGCCACGTATTACAATGAGCAGTTCTTC. It translates to CAGSYRGSGGATYYNEQFF. The chain has TRBV12-3 or TRBV12-4 and TRBJ2-1; 11 bases line up with TRBD2. This CDR3 comprises 19 residues.

V is TRBV20-1 and J is TRBJ2-4; weak D call: TRBD2 (5 bases). Per germline, CDR1 DFQATT and CDR2 SNEGSKA (reference sequence). V gave up 0 bases and J gave up 13 bases, with 19 bases separating them. The CDR3 has 14 amino acids. The CDR3 DNA sequence: TGCAGTGCTAGAGAGACGGGGATCCTCGGAAAGCAGTACTTC. It is translated as CSARETGILGKQYF.

The rearrangement links TRBV18 to TRBJ2-7; a weak D match, TRBD2 (6 bases). The germline gives CDR1 KGHSH, CDR2 LQKENI. The V gene lost 7 bases and the J gene lost 6 bases, with 16 bases spanning the gap. CDR3 length: 13 residues. In nucleotides, the CDR3 is TGTGCCAGCTTACAAGGAGGGTCAGGCGAGCAGTACTTC. It translates to CASLQGGSGEQYF.

With respect to this clonotype: Germline and junction disagree at one end, which may indicate a read error. This chain connects TRBV28 to TRBJ2-3, with a possible D match to TRBD2 (5 bases). From germline, CDR1 is MDHEN and CDR2 SYDVKM. The CDR3 has 15 residues. The DNA for the CDR3 is TGTGCCTGCAGTTTCGACGGAGACCGGGGAGATACGCAGTATTTT. Its protein is CACSFDGDRGDTQYF.

The J gene is TRBJ2-4, the V gene TRBV7-8; D perhaps matches TRBD1 (5 bases). TRBJ2-7 explains the end of the DNA better; the J call may be wrong. Per the germline V gene, CDR1 is SGHVS and CDR2 is FQNEAQ. CDR3 size: 13 residues. The DNA of the CDR3 is TGTGCCAGCAGCGCATTGACAGACTCCGAGCAGTACTTC. Protein sequence: CASSALTDSEQYF.

V and J are TRBV5-6 and TRBJ1-2; tentative D call: TRBD1 (6 bases). There are 15 residues in the CDR3. CDR1 is SGHDT and CDR2 is YYEEEE in the germline V gene. Trimming pared 1 base from V and 8 bases from J, leaving 18 bases between. CDR3 DNA: TGTGCCAGCAGCTTGACCGTTACAGGGTTGGAGGGCTACACCTTC. This translates into CASSLTVTGLEGYTF.

A few counts support this clonotype. This chain connects TRBV20-1 to TRBJ2-2; 8 nucleotides agree with TRBD1. V dropped 5 bases and J dropped 8; count of bases not matched to a gene: 4. The CDR3 has 12 amino acids. CDR1 DFQATT and CDR2 SNEGSKA come from the germline V gene (reference sequence). The CDR3 sequence: CSAPTGVGELFF. CDR3 bases: TGCAGTGCTCCGACAGGGGTTGGGGAGCTGTTTTTT.

The chain joins TRBV20-1 to TRBJ2-7; 9 positions match TRBD1. Losses at the gene ends were 3 bases for V and 3 bases for J; bases not matched to a gene: 3. Germline V CDR1 and CDR2: DFQATT, SNEGSKA (reference sequence). The CDR3 has 13 amino acids. The CDR3 spells CSARDRGNYEQYF. The CDR3 DNA follows: TGCAGTGCTAGGGACAGGGGTAACTACGAGCAGTACTTC.

This clonotype was seen only a few times. The J gene is TRBJ2-1, the V gene TRBV5-1; D possibly matches TRBD1 or TRBD2 (6 bases each). This CDR3 contains 15 residues. Germline values: CDR1 SGHRS, CDR2 YFSETQ. Trimming removed 0 bases at V and 5 bases at J, with 12 bases between. CDR3 nucleotide sequence: TGCGCCAGCAGCTTGGACGGGGGCCTGGACAATGAGCAGTTCTTC. Amino acid sequence: CASSLDGGLDNEQFF.

The rearrangement uses TRBV5-1 and TRBJ2-5; 7 nucleotides agree with TRBD1. With V trimmed by 6 bases and J by 3 bases, 5 bases remained unmatched. This CDR3 is built from 13 residues. Per germline, CDR1 SGHRS and CDR2 YFSETQ. The CDR3 DNA follows: TGCGCCAGCACTCCAGGGACAGAAGAGACCCAGTACTTC. It is translated as CASTPGTEETQYF.

The chain links TRBV4-1 to TRBJ1-2; no firm D call. Per the germline V gene, CDR1 is MGHRA and CDR2 is YSYEKL. V was trimmed by 1 base and J by 6 bases, leaving 9 bases between them. The CDR3 loop spans 13 amino acids. CDR3 sequence: CASSQAPQHGYTF. CDR3 in DNA: TGCGCCAGCAGCCAAGCCCCCCAACATGGCTACACCTTC.

In this sample, this clonotype turned up a few times. The gene calls are TRBV29-1 and TRBJ2-3; 11 bases are a match to TRBD2. Germline V lookup: CDR1 SQVTM, CDR2 ANQGSEA. With 6 bases clipped from V and 2 bases from J, the junction kept 4 bases outside the gene matches. This CDR3 has 14 residues. The CDR3 is CSVGGLADTDTQYF. The DNA of the CDR3 is TGCAGCGTCGGGGGACTAGCGGACACAGATACGCAGTATTTT.

The chain has TRBV7-9 and TRBJ2-7; 14 bases line up with TRBD2. Per germline, CDR1 SEHNR and CDR2 FQNEAQ (reference sequence). V shed 4 bases and J 7 bases; nucleotides not matched to a gene: 9. This CDR3 spans 16 amino acids. CDR3 amino acids: CASSSGLAGGPLEQYF. CDR3 DNA: TGTGCCAGCAGCTCTGGACTAGCGGGGGGCCCGTTGGAGCAGTACTTC.

The CDR3 here is CASSAPSRGSSYNEQFF. The CDR3 region has the DNA TGTGCCAGCAGTGCCCCCTCCCGGGGATCTTCCTACAATGAGCAGTTCTTC. The V call is TRBV25-1, the J call TRBJ2-1; D is possibly TRBD2 (5 bases). This CDR3 region has 17 residues. The germline CDR1 and CDR2 sequences are MGHDK and SYGVNS. Trimming took off 4 bases at V and 1 base at J, with 17 bases between the two ends.

This clonotype was seen repeatedly, ten times or more. This chain connects TRBV4-3 to TRBJ1-1, with D possibly being TRBD1 (6 bases). Trimming removed 1 base from V and 3 bases from J, with 9 bases in between. The CDR3 consists of 14 residues. Germline CDR1 and CDR2: LGHNA and YSLEER. DNA of the CDR3: TGCGCCAGCAGCCAAGTTGAGGGGGACACTGAAGCTTTCTTT. Translated: CASSQVEGDTEAFF.